The clone carrying this T cell receptor beta chain was found many times. Its antigen remains unidentified. Germline V gene data show CDR1 as SGHTA and CDR2 as FQGNSA. There are 14 residues in the CDR3. J lost 4 bases, V lost 5 bases, and 4 bases had no gene match. This sample stems from a study of CD8 T cells in ankylosing spondylitis. Construction of TCR beta libraries was performed using quantitative 5'-RACE with molecular barcodes. From the 5' RACE reads, TCRdb called clonotypes with MiXCR, one entry per CDR3 protein. Seen here are under 250,000 distinct CDR3 sequences, around 25% observed once, and the top ten hold under 8%. Whole-study findings and limits: Disease-linked clones were reportedly significantly enriched in matched ankylosing spondylitis synovial fluid. The study identified a TCR beta motif of under ten highly homologous variants that appeared characteristic of ankylosing spondylitis blood.

This clonotype was sampled from a male donor with ankylosing spondylitis or in good health (not recorded which). The source material was blood, either unsorted or a sorted T cell fraction (not recorded which). The chain is built from TRBV7-2 and TRBJ1-4, with TRBD1 identical over 7 bases. CDR3 region: CASSPDRRNEKLFF. In nucleotides, the CDR3 is TGTGCCAGCAGCCCGGACAGGCGTAATGAAAAACTGTTTTTT.